The 21 T cell receptor beta chains reported below all come from one sample, sequenced in a study of shared clonotypes between healthy human individuals. TCRdb's table, derived via immunoSEQ multiplex PCR, lists solely in-frame clones and lacks some. The data hold fewer than 3 million clones, with 92% observed a single time. The sample was naive CD4+ T cells from PBMCs. Subset here: CD45RA+ positively selected. These receptors were taken from a man aged 18 to 35 in good health. Some clones in this sample may be carry-over from other donors' samples.

This rearrangement joins TRBV7-3 to TRBJ2-1, with 14 bases identical to TRBD2. There are 15 residues in the CDR3. CDR1 and CDR2 from the germline V gene are SGHTA and FQGTGA. Trimming removed 5 bases from V and 9 bases from J; junction bases left unmatched: 6. CDR3 sequence (DNA): TGTGCCAGCAGCCCGACTAGCGGGAGGGTAGGTGAGCAGTTCTTC. It encodes CASSPTSGRVGEQFF.

A single count supports this clone. This specimen includes other DNA sequences encoding the same CDR3. This chain uses TRBV27 with TRBJ2-1; D is unresolved. CDR1 and CDR2 (germline): MNHEY, SMNVEV (reference sequence). V was clipped by 2 bases and J by 1 base, with 6 bases between them. The length of the CDR3 is 14 residues. CDR3 residues: CASSLRVSYNEQFF. The CDR3 coding sequence is TGTGCCAGCAGTTTACGGGTATCCTACAATGAGCAGTTCTTC.

The gene calls are TRBV30 and TRBJ1-1, with 8 bases that match TRBD1. The CDR3 spans 13 residues. J gave up 11 bases and V 7 bases, and 15 bases lay outside the gene matches. The V gene's germline CDR1 is GTSNPN and CDR2 SVGIG (reference sequence). CDR3 DNA: TGTGCCTACCGAGAGGACAGGGAGGTGGTGGCTTTCTTT. Translated, it gives CAYREDREVVAFF.

The J gene is TRBJ2-3, the V gene TRBV7-2; 7 nucleotides agree with TRBD2. The CDR3 is 14 amino acids. The V and J ends lost 3 bases and 1 base, in that order; junction bases with no gene match: 1. Germline lookup yields CDR1 SGHTA and CDR2 FQGNSA. CDR3 in DNA: TGTGCCAGCAGCTTCGGACTAGGCACAGATACGCAGTATTTT. It specifies CASSFGLGTDTQYF.

The J gene is TRBJ1-1, the V gene TRBV4-1, with 7 bases aligning to TRBD1. Germline values: CDR1 MGHRA, CDR2 YSYEKL. V was clipped by 0 bases and J by 4 bases; unmatched bases: 8. The CDR3 totals 16 residues. The chain's CDR3 is CASSQDRTGASTEAFF. CDR3 nucleotide sequence: TGCGCCAGCAGCCAAGACAGAACAGGGGCCAGCACTGAAGCTTTCTTT.

The chain joins TRBV10-1 to TRBJ2-7; 11 bases match TRBD2. Germline V CDR1 and CDR2: WNHNN, SYGVQD (reference sequence). The length of the CDR3 is 16 residues. The V segment lost 3 bases and the J segment 6 bases; nucleotides outside the gene matches: 10. The DNA for the CDR3 is TGCGCCAGCAGTGATACAGTTAGCGGGAGGGTTTTCGAGCAGTACTTC. It is translated as CASSDTVSGRVFEQYF.

In this sample, this clone turned up once. The chain uses TRBV5-1 and TRBJ2-7; the match to TRBD1 covers 7 bases. Germline loops: CDR1 SGHRS, CDR2 YFSETQ. Losses at the gene ends were 3 bases for V and 2 bases for J; bases not matched to a gene: 5. The CDR3 contains 14 residues. The CDR3 here is CASSSWTGTYEQYF. The CDR3 bases are TGCGCCAGCAGCTCCTGGACAGGTACCTACGAGCAGTACTTC.

On this clone itself: This specimen includes other DNA sequences encoding the same CDR3. The V and J genes are TRBV5-5 and TRBJ2-7; D is unresolved. Germline CDR1 reads SGHKS; CDR2 reads YYEKEE (reference sequence). The CDR3 spans 14 residues. V dropped 4 bases and J dropped 1 base, with 12 bases sitting between them. In DNA, the CDR3 is TGTGCCAGCAGCCTAGGACCCTCTTCCTACGAGCAGTACTTC. Its protein product is CASSLGPSSYEQYF.

The rearrangement joins TRBV5-1 to TRBJ2-7; TRBD1 aligns across 10 bases. The CDR3 extends over 17 amino acids. Germline assignment: CDR1 SGHRS and CDR2 YFSETQ. Trimming removed 2 bases from V and 2 bases from J; junction bases left unmatched: 10. Here the CDR3 reads CASSLSPWDRGPYEQYF. Written as DNA, the CDR3 is TGCGCCAGCAGCTTATCCCCATGGGACAGGGGACCCTACGAGCAGTACTTC.

The rearrangement uses TRBV10-2 and TRBJ2-3, with 12 bases aligning to TRBD2. The V gene end was trimmed by 2 bases and the J gene end by 0 bases; junction bases not matched to a gene: 9. Germline assignment: CDR1 WSHSY and CDR2 SAAADI. This CDR3 is built from 19 residues. CDR3 coding DNA: TGCGCCAGCAGTGAGCTAGCGGGAGGGTCCGTATCTAGCACAGATACGCAGTATTTT. This translates into CASSELAGGSVSSTDTQYF.

Worth noting for this clone: Other DNA sequences in the same sample also yield this CDR3. Here the CDR3 DNA reads TGTGCCAGCAGCTTAGGGATGAACACTGAAGCTTTCTTT. Amino acid sequence: CASSLGMNTEAFF. The chain combines TRBV7-3 with TRBJ1-1; D is unclear. Per the germline V gene, CDR1 is SGHTA and CDR2 is FQGTGA. This CDR3 contains 13 residues. V was clipped by 2 bases and J by 0 bases, with 4 bases between them.

This chain uses TRBV27 with TRBJ2-2; possible D gene TRBD1, 7 bases. The length of the CDR3 is 16 residues. Germline V gives CDR1 MNHEY, CDR2 SMNVEV (reference sequence). Deletions cut 6 bases from V and 5 bases from J, with 19 bases between. The CDR3 sequence is CASRGGGTVDTGELFF. The CDR3 DNA reads as TGTGCCAGCAGGGGAGGTGGGACAGTGGATACCGGGGAGCTGTTTTTT.

With respect to this clone: Other DNA sequences in this sample translate to the same CDR3. The chain employs TRBV29-1 and TRBJ2-7; tentative D call: TRBD2 (5 bases). Germline V gives CDR1 SQVTM, CDR2 ANQGSEA. Between the trimmed V and J ends, which lost 2 bases and 6 bases, there was a span of 11 bases. This CDR3 is 12 amino acids long. CDR3 in DNA: TGCAGCGTTGAAAAGGCGGGCGCCGAGCAGTACTTC. Translating gives CSVEKAGAEQYF.

The J gene is TRBJ1-5, the V gene TRBV28; 11 bases are shared with TRBD1. CDR1 and CDR2 from the germline V gene are MDHEN and SYDVKM. Losses at the gene ends were 3 bases for V and 9 bases for J; bases not matched to a gene: 4. CDR3 size: 14 residues. Written as DNA, the CDR3 is TGTGCCAGCAGTTTGGACAGGGGGCGAGGGCCCCAGCATTTT. Translation: CASSLDRGRGPQHF.

Regarding this clone: The same CDR3 arises from other DNA sequences in this sample as well. The chain combines TRBV6-5 with TRBJ1-5; no firm D call. CDR1 MNHEY and CDR2 SVGAGI come from the germline V gene. Trimming removed 0 bases from V and 5 bases from J, with 8 bases in between. The CDR3 is 14 residues long. CDR3 nucleotide sequence: TGTGCCAGCAGTTACTCAAGGGTTGATCAGCCCCAGCATTTT. It codes for CASSYSRVDQPQHF.

The chain carries TRBV4-3 and TRBJ2-5, with D possibly TRBD1 on 5 matching bases. Germline CDR1 LGHNA, CDR2 YSLEER. V lost 0 bases and J lost 7, with 15 bases in between. This CDR3 is 15 amino acids long. The CDR3, as DNA: TGCGCCAGCAGCCAAGATAGGGCAGGGCTCGGGACCCAGTACTTC. It is translated as CASSQDRAGLGTQYF.

As concerns this clone: The identical CDR3 is also encoded by other nucleotide sequences in the sample. The rearrangement links TRBV7-2 to TRBJ2-5; D is ambiguous. This CDR3 region has 13 residues. V shed 1 base and J shed 1 base, with 4 bases lying between them. The germline V gene encodes CDR1 SGHTA and CDR2 FQGNSA. CDR3 sequence: CASSLGAQETQYF. The CDR3, as DNA: TGTGCCAGCAGCTTAGGGGCCCAAGAGACCCAGTACTTC.

The chain couples TRBV4-2 to TRBJ2-2, with D perhaps matching TRBD2 (7 bases). The V and J ends lost 1 base and 3 bases respectively, with 18 bases between them. Germline CDR1 and CDR2: LGHNA and YNFKEQ. CDR3 size: 18 residues. CDR3 nucleotides: TGTGCCAGCAGCCAAGGGGGGGGCATTGTTCGGGACACCGGGGAGCTGTTTTTT. Translating gives CASSQGGGIVRDTGELFF.

This clone has only a few counts. The chain combines TRBV9 with TRBJ2-7, with 13 bases matching TRBD2. CDR1 SGDLS and CDR2 YYNGEE come from the germline V gene. V lost 0 bases to trimming and J lost 3 bases; unmatched junction nucleotides: 9. The CDR3 has 18 amino acids. The CDR3 DNA sequence: TGTGCCAGCAGCGTAGATGGGGACGGGACTAGCGGGAACTACGAGCAGTACTTC. Translation gives CASSVDGDGTSGNYEQYF.

The chain has TRBV6-1 and TRBJ1-3, with 7 bases that match TRBD1. Germline lookup yields CDR1 MNHNS and CDR2 SASEGT. The CDR3 runs 14 residues. J was trimmed by 4 bases and V by 7 bases; bases with no gene match: 7. The CDR3 coding sequence is TGTGCCAGCAAGTCCGGGACAGAGGGAAACACCATATATTTT. Protein: CASKSGTEGNTIYF.

The chain has TRBV11-3 and TRBJ2-2; D is unclear. Trimming cost V 0 bases and J 4 bases, with 15 bases left between them. This CDR3 is 17 amino acids long. CDR1 and CDR2 from the germline V gene are SGHNT and YENEEA. Written as DNA, the CDR3 is TGTGCCAGCAGCTTAGATGGGGAAAACCGAGGCACCGGGGAGCTGTTTTTT. It codes for CASSLDGENRGTGELFF.